This T cell receptor (beta chain) was recorded in a study of blood T cell repertoires in COVID-19. The overall study: In each case, the material was cDNA or gDNA derived from T cells, B-cell-depleted T cells, or PBMCs.

In assigning cohorts, the study relied on participant-reported clinical history. The V gene end was trimmed by 8 bases and the J gene end by 2 bases; junction bases not matched to a gene: 5. The CDR3 has 15 residues. The germline V gene has CDR1 LNHDA and CDR2 SQIVND (reference sequence). How the authors handled the data: Researchers report that nucleated cell counts were estimated from reference gene primer amplification. Data came from immunoSEQ multiplex PCR; TCRdb stores just in-frame clones and leaves some out. That table furnishes V, J and clone size, whereas the DNA furnished D and trimming. Of more than 150,000 clones listed, 75% to 90% are singletons.

Material for sequencing was PBMCs or T cells enriched from blood (not recorded which). The V gene is TRBV19, the J gene TRBJ2-3; 12 bases fit TRBD2. This receptor was taken from a woman younger than 45 who had recovered from COVID-19. The DNA of the CDR3 is TGTGCCAGTGCACGGACTAGCGGGGACACAGATACGCAGTATTTT. This sequence encodes CASARTSGDTDTQYF.